What follows are 32 T cell receptor beta chains derived from one specimen sequenced in a study of T cells and copy number aberrations in small-cell lung cancer. Only in-frame clones appear in the TCRdb table, and some are missing; sequencing was by immunoSEQ multiplex PCR. The data show about 2,500 clones, 82% seen once. The specimen sequenced was normal tissue next to the tumor. The receptors shown here come from a man in his 70s with small cell lung cancer.

The rearrangement uses TRBV18 and TRBJ1-5; TRBD1 is a possible D gene (5 bases). CDR3 size: 16 residues. Germline V gene data show CDR1 as KGHSH and CDR2 as LQKENI. Trimming removed 3 bases from V and 0 bases from J, with 12 bases in between. CDR3 region: CASSPVRGYSNQPQHF. The CDR3 DNA follows: TGTGCCAGCTCACCTGTTCGGGGGTATAGCAATCAGCCCCAGCATTTT.

The chain carries TRBV18 and TRBJ1-4, with no clear D. The germline gives CDR1 KGHSH, CDR2 LQKENI. This CDR3 region has 15 residues. V gave up 2 bases and J gave up 8 bases, with 15 bases separating them. Written as DNA, the CDR3 is TGTGCCAGCTCACCAGCCAAAGGGCCGCACGAAAAACTGTTTTTT. Translated, it gives CASSPAKGPHEKLFF.

The CDR3 region is CASSSGQGAGELFF. Written as DNA, the CDR3 is TGTGCCAGCAGTTCAGGACAGGGCGCCGGGGAGCTGTTTTTT. The chain is built from TRBV7-2 and TRBJ2-2; 8 positions agree with TRBD1. The junction had 6 bases not matched to a gene; V was cut back by 6 bases and J by 6 bases. Germline CDR1 and CDR2: SGHTA and FQGNSA. This CDR3 has 14 amino acids.

The rearrangement joins TRBV6-1 to TRBJ2-1; 14 nucleotides line up with TRBD2. V shed 6 bases and J 3 bases; nucleotides not matched to a gene: 1. CDR3 length: 15 residues. Germline V gene data show CDR1 as MNHNS and CDR2 as SASEGT. In nucleotides, the CDR3 is TGTGCCAGCAGGGGGACTAGCGGGGGCTACAATGAGCAGTTCTTC. Translated: CASRGTSGGYNEQFF.

This clone was picked up a small number of times. The J gene is TRBJ1-5, the V gene TRBV7-9, with D perhaps matching TRBD1 (6 bases). Trimming cost V 6 bases and J 8 bases, with 20 bases left between them. CDR1 SEHNR and CDR2 FQNEAQ come from the germline V gene (reference sequence). The CDR3 covers 15 residues. This CDR3 is CASSSTGSMGKPQHF. CDR3 nucleotides: TGTGCCAGCAGTTCTACAGGGTCAATGGGGAAGCCCCAGCATTTT.

The chain's CDR3 is CASSLDVSSYNEQFF. The CDR3 DNA reads as TGCGCCAGCAGCTTGGACGTGAGCTCCTACAATGAGCAGTTCTTC. This sequence joins TRBV5-1 and TRBJ2-1; no clear D. CDR3 length: 15 residues. Trimming removed 0 bases at V and 0 bases at J, with 7 bases between. Looked up from germline, CDR1 is SGHRS and CDR2 is YFSETQ.

This clone is a singleton in its sample. This rearrangement joins TRBV4-2 to TRBJ1-5, with TRBD1 matching over 9 bases. This CDR3 is 15 amino acids long. Germline trimming cut 4 bases from V and 4 bases from J; bases unmatched to any gene: 5. Germline CDR1 reads LGHNA; CDR2 reads YNFKEQ. The CDR3, as DNA: TGTGCCAGCAGCCCCAGGACAGGGGATAATCAGCCCCAGCATTTT. Amino acids: CASSPRTGDNQPQHF.

The chain carries TRBV18 and TRBJ1-1; 9 positions match TRBD1. With 6 bases clipped from V and 0 bases from J, the junction kept 8 bases outside the gene matches. The CDR3 has 16 amino acids. CDR1 and CDR2 (germline): KGHSH, LQKENI. The CDR3 bases are TGTGCCAGCTCCCCTGGGACAGGGAAACTGAACACTGAAGCTTTCTTT. It encodes CASSPGTGKLNTEAFF.

The rearrangement joins TRBV20-1 to TRBJ2-1; D is unresolved. Germline loops: CDR1 DFQATT, CDR2 SNEGSKA (reference sequence). The CDR3 loop spans 11 amino acids. Trimming removed 1 base from V and 6 bases from J, with 4 bases in between. Here the CDR3 DNA reads TGCAGTGCTAGAGTCGGCAATGAGCAGTTCTTC. This gives the protein CSARVGNEQFF.

The V gene is TRBV20-1, the J gene TRBJ2-1, with D uncertain. The germline gives CDR1 DFQATT, CDR2 SNEGSKA (reference sequence). V lost 6 bases to trimming and J lost 1 base, with 4 bases between them. CDR3 length: 11 residues. In nucleotides, the CDR3 is TGCAGTGCCAAGTCCTACAATGAGCAGTTCTTC. It specifies CSAKSYNEQFF.

The chain combines TRBV23-1 with TRBJ2-7; D may be TRBD2 (6 bases). TRBV23-1 is an open reading frame whose function is uncertain. The CDR3 extends over 17 amino acids. V was shortened by 6 bases and J by 1 base, with 22 bases between the two germline ends. The CDR3 DNA is TGCGCCAGCAGCCCCCGGGCCAAGGAGGGCTCTTCCTACGAGCAGTACTTC. It is translated as CASSPRAKEGSSYEQYF.

V is TRBV5-1 and J is TRBJ2-5; D might be TRBD1 or TRBD2, each matching 6 bases. This CDR3 region has 15 residues. The V end lost 0 bases, the J end lost 4 bases, and 13 bases lay between the germline ends. Germline V gene data show CDR1 as SGHRS and CDR2 as YFSETQ. This chain's CDR3 is CASSLELGGGETQYF. The CDR3 DNA follows: TGCGCCAGCAGCTTGGAATTGGGGGGCGGAGAGACCCAGTACTTC.

The chain is built from TRBV6-5 and TRBJ1-1; D is ambiguous. Per germline, CDR1 MNHEY and CDR2 SVGAGI. V lost 8 bases to trimming and J lost 5 bases, with 15 bases between them. The CDR3 runs 13 residues. The CDR3 DNA reads as TGTGCCAGCCTTAACCCCTCCCGAACTGAAGCTTTCTTT. It yields the protein CASLNPSRTEAFF.

This rearrangement joins TRBV11-3 to TRBJ2-3, with D perhaps being TRBD1 or TRBD2 (6 bases each). Between the trimmed V and J ends, which lost 1 base and 3 bases, there was a span of 11 bases. This CDR3 is 15 amino acids long. The germline gives CDR1 SGHNT, CDR2 YENEEA. The CDR3: CASSLGGGNTDTQYF. The DNA for the CDR3 is TGTGCCAGCAGCTTAGGAGGGGGGAATACAGATACGCAGTATTTT. The whole variable domain, remainder taken from reference TRBV11-3 and TRBJ2-3, is EAGVVQSPRYKIIEKKQPVAFWCNPISGHNTLYWYLQNLGQGPELLIRYENEEAVDDSQLPKDRFSAERLKGVDSTLKIQPAELGDSAVYLCASSLGGGNTDTQYFGPGTRLTVL.

The chain recombines TRBV5-6 with TRBJ2-5; D unresolved. The germline V gene encodes CDR1 SGHDT and CDR2 YYEEEE. The CDR3 is 14 amino acids. With 0 bases removed from V and 0 bases from J, the gap between germline ends came to 6 bases. In nucleotides, the CDR3 is TGTGCCAGCAGCTTGGACAGATACCAAGAGACCCAGTACTTC. Translating it yields CASSLDRYQETQYF.

This clone was detected only once. The V gene is TRBV7-2, the J gene TRBJ2-1; D is undetermined. Per the germline V gene, CDR1 is SGHTA and CDR2 is FQGNSA. This CDR3 is 15 amino acids long. Trimming left V 2 bases short and J 7 bases short, with 15 bases between. In nucleotides, the CDR3 is TGTGCCAGCAGCTTATCTGGGCTCCCAAATAATGAGCAGTTCTTC. Protein sequence: CASSLSGLPNNEQFF.

The chain has TRBV6-1 and TRBJ1-5; D is undetermined. V was shortened by 0 bases and J by 1 base, with 19 bases between the two germline ends. The germline gives CDR1 MNHNS, CDR2 SASEGT. There are 19 residues in the CDR3. CDR3 protein: CASSEAPPAFRVSNQPQHF. The CDR3 coding sequence is TGTGCCAGCAGTGAAGCCCCCCCGGCCTTCCGGGTGAGCAATCAGCCCCAGCATTTT.

This sequence joins TRBV25-1 and TRBJ2-5, with TRBD2 identical over 8 bases. The trim removed 1 base at V and 5 bases at J, leaving 6 bases unmatched. Germline loops: CDR1 MGHDK, CDR2 SYGVNS. The CDR3 has 15 amino acids. In nucleotides, the CDR3 is TGTGCCAGCAGTGAATCGCCCCGGGGGGGGGAGACCCAGTACTTC. This translates into CASSESPRGGETQYF.

This sequence joins TRBV5-1 and TRBJ2-7; TRBD2 is a possible D gene (5 bases). This CDR3 has 15 amino acids. Trimming removed 0 bases at V and 5 bases at J, with 15 bases between. Germline assignment: CDR1 SGHRS and CDR2 YFSETQ. Written as DNA, the CDR3 is TGCGCCAGCAGCTTGGCCAGCGGCTTAGGGAACGAGCAGTACTTC. This codes for CASSLASGLGNEQYF.

This clone was seen only once. The V call is TRBV21-1, the J call TRBJ2-3; TRBD2 is the table's D call and was not checked against the DNA. TRBV21-1 is a pseudogene. This CDR3 is 19 amino acids long. As DNA, the CDR3 is TGTGCCAGCAGCAAAGGGGCGGGGGTCGGCGGGTTATGCACAGATACGCAGTATTTT. It specifies CASSKGAGVGGLCTDTQYF.

The V call is TRBV9, the J call TRBJ1-2; no reliable D call. This CDR3 region has 12 residues. In germline, CDR1 is SGDLS, CDR2 YYNGEE. Trimming stripped 0 bases from V and 8 bases from J, with 8 bases between. Here the CDR3 reads CASSVARGGYTF. CDR3 DNA: TGTGCCAGCAGCGTAGCTCGAGGGGGCTACACCTTC.

This rearrangement joins TRBV11-2 to TRBJ1-1; 7 nucleotides agree with TRBD1. Germline values: CDR1 SGHAT, CDR2 FQNNGV. Unmatched junction bases numbered 10, after V lost 5 bases and J lost 7 bases. The CDR3 spans 14 residues. The CDR3 reads CASSLVRGQHEAFF. The CDR3 nucleotides are TGTGCCAGCAGCCTAGTAAGGGGGCAACATGAAGCTTTCTTT.

The chain joins TRBV11-2 to TRBJ1-3; 8 bases are a match to TRBD1. The trim removed 0 bases at V and 0 bases at J, leaving 7 bases unmatched. This CDR3 has 18 amino acids. Germline CDR1 is SGHAT and CDR2 is FQNNGV. CDR3 coding DNA: TGTGCCAGCAGCTTAGAGGGGACAGGATATTTCTCTGGAAACACCATATATTTT. It specifies CASSLEGTGYFSGNTIYF.

This chain links TRBV5-4 with TRBJ2-5; TRBD1 might be the D (7 bases). The CDR3 sequence is 14 residues long. Germline CDR1 and CDR2: SGHNT and YYREEE (reference sequence). V shed 4 bases and J shed 4 bases, with 14 bases lying between them. The CDR3 loop is CASSESQGGETQYF. The CDR3 nucleotides are TGTGCCAGCAGCGAGTCTCAGGGGGGAGAGACCCAGTACTTC.

CDR3: CASSMGVRTGVRGQPQHF. CDR3 coding DNA: TGTGCCAGTAGTATGGGCGTGAGGACAGGGGTTAGAGGTCAGCCCCAGCATTTT. V usage is TRBV19 and J usage is TRBJ1-5, with 9 bases lining up with TRBD1. Germline trimming cut 3 bases from V and 6 bases from J; bases unmatched to any gene: 15. Germline values: CDR1 LNHDA, CDR2 SQIVND (reference sequence). This CDR3 has 18 residues.

The rearrangement joins TRBV5-6 to TRBJ2-3; D gene unclear. From germline, CDR1 is SGHDT and CDR2 YYEEEE. This CDR3 is built from 16 residues. The germline V and J ends were trimmed by 0 bases and 0 bases, with 11 bases remaining between them. The CDR3 protein is CASSLGAGISTDTQYF. In nucleotides, the CDR3 is TGTGCCAGCAGCTTGGGGGCCGGCATTAGCACAGATACGCAGTATTTT.

This chain connects TRBV18 to TRBJ1-2; TRBD1 matches 7 bases. Germline V gene sequence: CDR1 KGHSH, CDR2 LQKENI. This CDR3 region has 15 residues. Losses at the gene ends were 3 bases for V and 8 bases for J; bases not matched to a gene: 12. The CDR3 DNA sequence: TGTGCCAGCTCACCGGAAGGACAGGCTTTTTGGGGCTACACCTTC. Its translation is CASSPEGQAFWGYTF.

The chain employs TRBV7-6 and TRBJ2-5; 14 bases are a match to TRBD2. CDR1 is SGHVS, CDR2 FNYEAQ, per germline. The CDR3 contains 16 residues. The trim removed 4 bases at V and 2 bases at J, leaving 3 bases unmatched. CDR3 residues: CASSSGTSGGQETQYF. CDR3 bases: TGTGCCAGCAGCTCCGGGACTAGCGGGGGACAAGAGACCCAGTACTTC.

CDR3 nucleotides: TGTGCCAGCAGCTTGGAGGGGGCCCTAACCTACAATGAGCAGTTCTTC. This codes for CASSLEGALTYNEQFF. The chain is built from TRBV5-8 and TRBJ2-1; 7 positions match TRBD1. The CDR3 extends over 16 amino acids. Germline V gene lookup returns CDR1 SGHTS and CDR2 YDEGEE. V shed 0 bases, J shed 2 bases, and the junction held 5 bases outside the gene matches.

V is TRBV5-5 and J is TRBJ2-5; 11 bases are shared with TRBD2. The CDR3 is 16 amino acids. Germline V gene sequence: CDR1 SGHKS, CDR2 YYEKEE (reference sequence). V gave up 3 bases and J gave up 1 base; unmatched junction bases: 5. CDR3 coding DNA: TGTGCCAGCAGCTATACCGGGACTAGCGGCCAAGAGACCCAGTACTTC. This translates into CASSYTGTSGQETQYF.

The J gene is TRBJ2-3, the V gene TRBV7-9, with D tentatively TRBD2 (7 bases). The V gene lost 5 bases and the J gene lost 4 bases, with 19 bases spanning the gap. The germline CDR1 and CDR2 sequences are SEHNR and FQNEAQ (reference sequence). The CDR3 consists of 16 residues. This CDR3 is CASSRVWGGGSDTQYF. The CDR3 DNA follows: TGTGCCAGCAGCCGGGTTTGGGGCGGGGGCTCAGATACGCAGTATTTT.

The V gene is TRBV6-6, the J gene TRBJ2-3; 8 nucleotides align to TRBD1. Germline CDR1 MNHNY, CDR2 SVGAGI (reference sequence). The CDR3 consists of 16 residues. Trimming took 5 bases from V and 2 from J; bases not matched to a gene: 9. CDR3 loop: CASSHPGQGNTDTQYF. The CDR3 DNA follows: TGTGCCAGCAGTCACCCCGGACAGGGTAACACAGATACGCAGTATTTT.